This is a list of T cell receptor beta chains from one sample in a study of regulatory T cells in long-lasting Graves disease. TCRdb re-analysed the multiplex PCR reads in MiXCR, keeping a single row per CDR3 protein. The sample carries about 460,000 distinct CDR3 sequences, roughly 23% recorded once. Sequencing used peripheral blood mononuclear cells (PBMCs), obtained when the disease was refractory, from a patient treated with antithyroid drugs. These receptors came from a female donor with Graves disease. The CDR3 runs from the conserved cysteine through the conserved F or W. The size of a clone is reported for some rows only, either as once, few or many, or as a class for expanded clones.

J: TRBJ1-5
size: -
V: TRBV6-9
CDR3: CASSYRSAGGEQPQHF

J: TRBJ2-7
size: -
V: TRBV5-5
CDR3: CASSLALQGTYEQYF

J: TRBJ2-5
size: many
V: TRBV28
CDR3: CASSSRREETQYF

J: TRBJ2-7
size: -
V: TRBV11-1
CDR3: CASSQDGTQTIYEQYF

J: TRBJ1-1
size: many
V: TRBV5-1
CDR3: CASSLGGTANTEAFF

J: TRBJ1-1
size: -
V: TRBV5-1
CDR3: CASSVTLRTEAFF

J: TRBJ1-1
size: -
V: TRBV19
CDR3: CASSAGQGAPEAFF

J: TRBJ2-4
size: many
V: TRBV7-2
CDR3: CASSSDRSLAKNIQYF

J: TRBJ1-1
size: -
V: TRBV3-1
CDR3: CASSQVLQVMTEAFF

J: TRBJ2-7
size: few
V: TRBV4-3
CDR3: CASSQSATGHYEQYF

J: TRBJ2-7
size: few
V: TRBV5-6
CDR3: CASSLERGGRDEQYF

J: TRBJ1-1
size: few
V: TRBV19
CDR3: CASSDPTGSNTEAFF

J: TRBJ1-5
size: -
V: TRBV19
CDR3: CASSTRQNNQPQHF

J: TRBJ1-1
size: few
V: TRBV5-6
CDR3: CASSLGRGNMNTEAFF

J: TRBJ1-1
size: many
V: TRBV12-3/TRBV12-4
CDR3: CASSFLENTEAFF

J: TRBJ1-1
size: -
V: TRBV9
CDR3: CASSVGTRDFNTEAFF

J: TRBJ2-7
size: few
V: TRBV29-1
CDR3: CSVFRQGTYSYEQYF

J: TRBJ2-7
size: -
V: TRBV7-8
CDR3: CVSSPSGSYEQYF

J: TRBJ2-7
size: few
V: TRBV7-2
CDR3: CASSFSPGHSYEQYF

J: TRBJ1-2
size: -
V: TRBV3-1
CDR3: CASSQVPRGAGYTF

J: TRBJ1-4
size: -
V: TRBV4-3
CDR3: CASSQGSGAWGEKLFF

J: TRBJ1-5
size: -
V: TRBV29-1
CDR3: CSVKRRRNYGNQPQHF